This TCR beta chain was sequenced during a study of blood T cells in healthy people across ages. V lost 6 bases and J lost 7, with 9 bases in between. The CDR3 has 11 amino acids. Germline loops: CDR1 MNHNS, CDR2 SASEGT. A few counts support this clonotype. A second PCR, run for about 7 to 11 cycles, used a sample-barcoded 5' primer plus a J-beta primer mix. TCRdb reprocessed the 5' RACE reads with MiXCR, giving one entry per CDR3 protein. The sample yields approximately 900,000 distinct CDR3 sequences, almost 30% seen once. This sample also belongs to another study, concerning T cells of mothers and their children. As that report states: The whole RNA yield was converted to cDNA, 1.5 ug per 15 ul.

The sequencing sample was made of blood. The clonotype was recovered from a middle-aged woman in good health. J is TRBJ1-1 and V is TRBV6-1, with a tentative D call TRBD1 (5 bases). The CDR3 DNA reads as TGTGCCAGCAGGGTACAGGTTGAAGCTTTCTTT. It translates to CASRVQVEAFF.